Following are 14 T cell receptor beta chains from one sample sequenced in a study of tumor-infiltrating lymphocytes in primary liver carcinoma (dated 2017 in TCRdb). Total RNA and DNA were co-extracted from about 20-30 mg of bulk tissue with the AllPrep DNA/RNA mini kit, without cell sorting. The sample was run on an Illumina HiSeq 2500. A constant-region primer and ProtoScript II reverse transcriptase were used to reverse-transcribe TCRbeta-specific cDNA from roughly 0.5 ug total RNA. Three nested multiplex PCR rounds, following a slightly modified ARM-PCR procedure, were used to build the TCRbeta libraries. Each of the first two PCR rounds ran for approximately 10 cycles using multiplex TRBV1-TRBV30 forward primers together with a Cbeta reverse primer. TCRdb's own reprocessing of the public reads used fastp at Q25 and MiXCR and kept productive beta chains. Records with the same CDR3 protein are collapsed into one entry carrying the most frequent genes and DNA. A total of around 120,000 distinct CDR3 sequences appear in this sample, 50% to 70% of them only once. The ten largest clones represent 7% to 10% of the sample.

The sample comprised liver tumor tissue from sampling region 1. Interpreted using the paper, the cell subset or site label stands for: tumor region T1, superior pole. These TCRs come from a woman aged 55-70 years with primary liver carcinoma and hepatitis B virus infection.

For the CDR3, the DNA is TGTGTCTGCAGTTACCGACTGAACTACGAGCAGTACTTC. Translating gives CVCSYRLNYEQYF. The J gene is TRBJ2-7, the V gene TRBV6-5, with D uncertain. The CDR3 consists of 13 residues. CDR1 and CDR2 from the germline V gene are MNHEY and SVGAGI.

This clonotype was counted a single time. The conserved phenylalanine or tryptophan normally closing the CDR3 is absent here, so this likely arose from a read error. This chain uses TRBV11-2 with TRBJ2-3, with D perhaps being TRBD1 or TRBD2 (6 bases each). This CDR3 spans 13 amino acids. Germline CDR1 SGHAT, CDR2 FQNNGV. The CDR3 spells CGSSSGASDTQYI. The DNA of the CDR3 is TGTGGCAGCAGCTCGGGGGCATCAGATACGCAGTATATT.

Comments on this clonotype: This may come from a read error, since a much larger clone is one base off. The CDR3, as DNA: TGTGCCAGCAGTGCGGCAGCGGGGGCAGCCCACGCCTACGAGGAGTACTTC. This translates into CASSAAAGAAHAYEEYF. The chain carries TRBV2 and TRBJ2-7, with 8 nucleotides matching TRBD2. CDR3 size: 17 residues. Per the germline V gene, CDR1 is SNHLY and CDR2 is FYNNEI.

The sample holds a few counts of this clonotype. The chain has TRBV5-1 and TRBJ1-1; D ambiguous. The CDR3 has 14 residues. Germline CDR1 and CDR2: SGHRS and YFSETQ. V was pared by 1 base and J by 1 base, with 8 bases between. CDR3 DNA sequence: TGCGCCAGCAGCTTGCGCCAGCCGAACACTGAAGCTTTCTTT. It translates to CASSLRQPNTEAFF.

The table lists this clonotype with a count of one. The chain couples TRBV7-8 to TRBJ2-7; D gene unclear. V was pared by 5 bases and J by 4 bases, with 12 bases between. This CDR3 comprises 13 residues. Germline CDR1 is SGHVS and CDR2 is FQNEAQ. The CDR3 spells CASSRIENYEQYF. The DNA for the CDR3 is TGTGCCAGCAGCAGGATAGAGAATTACGAGCAGTACTTC.

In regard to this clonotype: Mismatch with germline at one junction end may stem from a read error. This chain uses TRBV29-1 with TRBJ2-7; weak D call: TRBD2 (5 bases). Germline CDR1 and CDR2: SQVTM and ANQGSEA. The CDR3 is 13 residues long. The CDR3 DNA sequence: TGTAGCGTTAAACGTCCCGGAGGTACGTTGCAGTACTTC. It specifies CSVKRPGGTLQYF.

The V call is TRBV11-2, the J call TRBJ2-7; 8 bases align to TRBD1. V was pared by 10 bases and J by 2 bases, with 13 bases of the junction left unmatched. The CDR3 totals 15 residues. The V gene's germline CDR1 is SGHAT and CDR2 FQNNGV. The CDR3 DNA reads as TGTGCCAACGGCCTCGGGACAGGCGGAACCTACGAGCAGTACTTC. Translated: CANGLGTGGTYEQYF.

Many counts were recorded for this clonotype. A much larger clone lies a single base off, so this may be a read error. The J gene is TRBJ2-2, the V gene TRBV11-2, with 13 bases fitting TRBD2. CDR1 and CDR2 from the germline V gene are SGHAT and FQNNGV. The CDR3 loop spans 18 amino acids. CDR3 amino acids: CASSTGTSGTKNTGELLF. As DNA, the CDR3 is TGTGCCAGCAGCACCGGGACTAGCGGGACGAAGAACACCGGGGAGCTGCTTTTT.

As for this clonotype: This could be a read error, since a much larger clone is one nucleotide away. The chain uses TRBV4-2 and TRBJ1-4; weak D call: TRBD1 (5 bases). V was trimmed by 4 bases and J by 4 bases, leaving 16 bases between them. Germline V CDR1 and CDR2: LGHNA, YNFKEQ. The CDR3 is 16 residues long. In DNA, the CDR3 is TGTGCCAGCAGCCGACCCGACAGTTTGGGTAATGAAAAACTGTTTTTT. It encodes CASSRPDSLGNEKLFF.

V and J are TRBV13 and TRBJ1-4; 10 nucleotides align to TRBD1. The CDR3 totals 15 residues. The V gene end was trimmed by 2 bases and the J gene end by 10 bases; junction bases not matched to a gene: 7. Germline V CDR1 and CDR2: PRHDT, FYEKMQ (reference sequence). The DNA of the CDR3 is TGTGCCAGCAGCTTATCCGGGACAGGGGCCGTAAAACTGTTTTTT. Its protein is CASSLSGTGAVKLFF.

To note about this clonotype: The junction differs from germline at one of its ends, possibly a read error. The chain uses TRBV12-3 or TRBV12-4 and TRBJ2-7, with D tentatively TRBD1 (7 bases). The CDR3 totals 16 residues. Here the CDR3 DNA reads TGTGCCAGCAGTCAACACGTTTGGACAGGAGGGGACGAGCACTACTTC. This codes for CASSQHVWTGGDEHYF.

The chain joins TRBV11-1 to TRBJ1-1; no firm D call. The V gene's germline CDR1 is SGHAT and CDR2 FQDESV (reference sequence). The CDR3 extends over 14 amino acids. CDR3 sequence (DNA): TGTGCAAGCGGCCAGGACGGCTTGGACACTGAAGCTTTCTTT. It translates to CASGQDGLDTEAFF.

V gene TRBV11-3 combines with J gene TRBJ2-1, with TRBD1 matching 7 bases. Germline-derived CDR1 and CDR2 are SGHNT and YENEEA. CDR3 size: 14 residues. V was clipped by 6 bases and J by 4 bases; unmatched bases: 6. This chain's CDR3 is CASSGRGPYNEQFF. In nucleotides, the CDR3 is TGTGCCAGCAGTGGTAGGGGGCCTTACAATGAGCAGTTCTTC.

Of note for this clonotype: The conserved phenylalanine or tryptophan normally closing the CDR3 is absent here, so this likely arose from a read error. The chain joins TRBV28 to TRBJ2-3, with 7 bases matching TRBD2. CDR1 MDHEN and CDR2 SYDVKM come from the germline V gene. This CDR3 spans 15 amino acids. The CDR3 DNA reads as TGTGCCGGCAGTCGAGAGCGGGGAGGCACAGATACGCAGTATCTT. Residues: CAGSRERGGTDTQYL.